Listed below are T cell receptor beta chains from one sample, sequenced in a study of cytomegalovirus exposure and HLA in healthy donors. The table came from immunoSEQ multiplex PCR; TCRdb's copy has only in-frame clones and leaves some out. In the table there are 150,000 to 200,000 clones, approximately 82% of which are singletons. What was sequenced was PBMCs. These receptor sequences come from a male donor in good health and CMV-seronegative. Both conserved end residues are part of each CDR3. The D gene is left open where the match is weak. Size values are once, few and many counts, or a class for expanded clones, and some rows have none.

d_call j_call v_call clone_size cdr3_aa cdr3_nt
- TRBJ2-7 TRBV7-3 - CASSFHGSSYEQYF TGTGCCAGCAGCTTCCACGGGAGCTCCTACGAGCAGTACTTC
TRBD1 TRBJ2-1 TRBV14 - CASSPGQGRSHNEQFF TGTGCCAGCAGCCCCGGACAGGGAAGGTCTCACAATGAGCAGTTCTTC
TRBD1 TRBJ1-2 TRBV5-1 - CASSLQGAQGYGYTF TGCGCCAGCAGCTTACAGGGGGCGCAGGGCTATGGCTACACCTTC
TRBD2 TRBJ2-7 TRBV7-2 - CASSSDTGGSYEQYF TGTGCCAGCAGCTCAGATACCGGGGGGTCCTACGAGCAGTACTTC
TRBD2 TRBJ2-1 TRBV11-2 once CASSLAHFAGGRNEQFF TGTGCCAGCAGCTTAGCCCACTTTGCGGGAGGTCGCAATGAGCAGTTCTTC
- TRBJ1-5 TRBV25-1 - CASSESAGQPQHF TGTGCCAGCAGTGAGTCGGCAGGTCAGCCCCAGCATTTT
- TRBJ1-4 TRBV7-8 - CASSLRISGLGTNEKLFF TGTGCCAGCAGCTTAAGAATTTCAGGGTTGGGAACTAATGAAAAACTGTTTTTT
TRBD1 TRBJ1-2 TRBV12-5 once CASGLGTTGEYAYGYTF TGTGCTAGTGGTTTAGGGACGACAGGGGAATACGCTTATGGCTACACCTTC
- TRBJ1-6 TRBV7-2 - CASSGSGQSLPLHF TGTGCCAGCAGCGGTTCTGGCCAGTCCTTGCCCCTCCACTTT
TRBD1 TRBJ2-1 TRBV19 few CASSTTRTGWNEQFF TGTGCCAGTAGTACAACAAGGACAGGGTGGAATGAGCAGTTCTTC
TRBD2 TRBJ2-1 TRBV7-9 - CASSLLLAGGRYSYNEQFF TGTGCCAGCAGCTTACTACTAGCGGGAGGCCGCTACTCCTACAATGAGCAGTTCTTC
- TRBJ2-2 TRBV11-3 - CASSLSRNTGELFF TGTGCCAGCAGCTTATCTAGGAACACCGGGGAGCTGTTTTTT
TRBD1 TRBJ1-2 TRBV29-1 - CSVSTRTGYGYTF TGCAGCGTTTCCACCAGGACAGGATATGGCTACACCTTC
- TRBJ1-6 TRBV7-2 few CASSLAGAKGSPLHF TGTGCCAGCAGCTTAGCGGGGGCGAAGGGTTCACCCCTCCACTTT
TRBD1 TRBJ1-6 TRBV5-1 - CASSRTGRNSPLHF TGCGCCAGCAGCCGGACAGGGAGGAATTCACCCCTCCACTTT
- TRBJ1-4 TRBV4-2 - CASSQDLGTATNEKLFF TGTGCCAGCAGCCAAGATTTGGGGACTGCAACTAATGAAAAACTGTTTTTT
TRBD1 TRBJ2-3 TRBV7-3 - CASSLMGQGTDTQYF TGTGCCAGCAGCTTAATGGGACAGGGAACAGATACGCAGTATTTT
TRBD1 TRBJ1-5 TRBV7-9 - CASSYVPGTGANQPQHF TGTGCCAGCAGCTATGTGCCGGGGACAGGGGCCAATCAGCCCCAGCATTTT
TRBD1 TRBJ1-2 TRBV7-8 - CASSLGGRGPSIGYTF TGTGCCAGCAGCTTAGGGGGCAGGGGGCCTTCTATTGGCTACACCTTC
- TRBJ2-1 TRBV7-9 - CASSIGLNPGRGEQFF TGTGCCAGCAGCATCGGACTAAACCCCGGGCGTGGTGAGCAGTTCTTC
- TRBJ1-6 TRBV18 - CASSPPSGSSPLHF TGTGCCAGCTCACCACCTTCAGGGTCATCACCCCTCCACTTT
TRBD1 TRBJ2-6 TRBV19 - CASQDRGQAWANVLTF TGTGCCAGTCAGGACAGGGGGCAGGCCTGGGCCAACGTCCTGACTTTC
- TRBJ1-2 TRBV19 - CASSRWQFYGYTF TGTGCCAGTAGCAGGTGGCAGTTCTATGGCTACACCTTC
TRBD1 TRBJ2-7 TRBV28 - CASNDRGIYYEQYF TGTGCCAGCAACGACAGGGGGATCTACTACGAGCAGTACTTC
TRBD1 TRBJ2-1 TRBV14 - CASSQSGTGVYNEQFF TGTGCCAGCAGCCAATCCGGGACAGGGGTATACAATGAGCAGTTCTTC
TRBD1 TRBJ2-7 TRBV27 - CASSLFTGGRSVYEQYF TGTGCCAGCAGTTTATTCACAGGGGGCCGGTCGGTTTACGAGCAGTACTTC
TRBD1 TRBJ2-7 TRBV14 - CASSHPTGSYEQYF TGTGCCAGCAGCCACCCGACAGGGTCCTACGAGCAGTACTTC
TRBD2 TRBJ2-4 TRBV18 - CASSPTLAAKNIQYF TGTGCCAGCTCACCAACACTAGCGGCCAAAAACATTCAGTACTTC
- TRBJ1-2 TRBV5-1 - CASSLVRNYGYTF TGCGCCAGCAGCTTGGTCAGAAACTATGGCTACACCTTC
TRBD1 TRBJ2-1 TRBV28 - CASSPLTGVEQFF TGTGCCAGCAGTCCTCTTACAGGGGTCGAGCAGTTCTTC
TRBD1 TRBJ1-2 TRBV9 few CASSVDMTGVYGYTF TGTGCCAGCAGCGTGGATATGACAGGGGTCTATGGCTACACCTTC
TRBD1 TRBJ2-3 TRBV2 - CASAGQGYTDTQYF TGTGCCAGCGCAGGACAGGGGTACACAGATACGCAGTATTTT
TRBD1 TRBJ2-7 TRBV28 - CASSSGTVLYEQYF TGTGCCAGCAGTTCCGGGACAGTGCTCTACGAGCAGTACTTC
- TRBJ2-2 TRBV14 - CASSRDSVVAGELFF TGTGCCAGCAGCCGTGACAGTGTTGTGGCCGGGGAGCTGTTTTTT
- TRBJ2-3 TRBV5-4 once CASSLGEADTQYF TGTGCCAGCAGCTTGGGTGAGGCAGATACGCAGTATTTT
TRBD1 TRBJ1-2 TRBV9 once CASSDSQTGQAYGYTF TGTGCCAGCAGCGACTCTCAGACGGGACAGGCCTATGGCTACACCTTC
- TRBJ2-7 TRBV28 once CASSFRVYEQYF TGTGCCAGCAGTTTCCGGGTTTACGAGCAGTACTTC
TRBD1 TRBJ1-1 TRBV19 - CASTLGQVNTEAFF TGTGCCAGTACCCTCGGACAGGTTAACACTGAAGCTTTCTTT
- TRBJ2-2 TRBV27 - CASTRGPNTGELFF TGTGCCAGCACTCGCGGCCCGAACACCGGGGAGCTGTTTTTT
TRBD1 TRBJ1-1 TRBV18 once CASSPAGPGGTEAFF TGTGCCAGCTCACCAGCGGGGCCAGGGGGGACTGAAGCTTTCTTT
TRBD1 TRBJ2-1 TRBV9 - CASSRGQGNEQFF TGTGCCAGCAGCAGGGGACAGGGGAATGAGCAGTTCTTC
TRBD1 TRBJ1-2 TRBV7-2 - CASGTDYGYTF TGTGCCAGCGGGACAGATTATGGCTACACCTTC
TRBD1 TRBJ1-1 TRBV5-8 - CASSRSQGAGNTEAFF TGTGCCAGCAGCAGATCCCAGGGGGCGGGGAACACTGAAGCTTTCTTT
- TRBJ2-2 TRBV28 - CASSPGAFGSGELFF TGTGCCAGCAGCCCAGGGGCATTCGGATCCGGGGAGCTGTTTTTT
TRBD2 TRBJ2-2 TRBV9 - CASSAAHTSGRDTGELFF TGTGCCAGCAGCGCTGCACATACTAGCGGGAGGGACACCGGGGAGCTGTTTTTT
- TRBJ2-1 TRBV4-2 - CASSQERASSYNEQFF TGTGCCAGCAGCCAAGAGCGGGCGAGCTCCTACAATGAGCAGTTCTTC
- TRBJ2-7 TRBV7-2 - CASSSGHTYEQYF TGTGCCAGCAGCTCGGGACATACCTACGAGCAGTACTTC
TRBD2 TRBJ2-1 TRBV6-5 - CASSSLAGGYNEQFF TGTGCCAGCAGTTCACTAGCGGGGGGCTACAATGAGCAGTTCTTC
TRBD2 TRBJ2-7 TRBV7-6 - CASSFGRYYEQYF TGTGCCAGCAGCTTCGGGAGGTACTACGAGCAGTACTTC
TRBD1 TRBJ1-5 TRBV19 - CASSGTGGNQPQHF TGTGCCAGTTCCGGGACAGGGGGCAATCAGCCCCAGCATTTT
TRBD1 TRBJ1-1 TRBV18 once CASSPGVGQGNTEAFF TGTGCCAGCTCACCAGGGGTCGGACAGGGGAACACTGAAGCTTTCTTT
TRBD2 TRBJ2-3 TRBV2 - CASTPLAGGRDTQYF TGTGCCAGCACTCCTCTAGCGGGGGGGCGAGATACGCAGTATTTT
TRBD2 TRBJ2-5 TRBV5-8 - CASSPRSSGVFTQETQYF TGTGCCAGCAGCCCCCGAAGTAGCGGGGTGTTCACACAAGAGACCCAGTACTTC
- TRBJ2-1 TRBV19 few CASSLYNEQFF TGTGCCAGTAGTCTATACAATGAGCAGTTCTTC